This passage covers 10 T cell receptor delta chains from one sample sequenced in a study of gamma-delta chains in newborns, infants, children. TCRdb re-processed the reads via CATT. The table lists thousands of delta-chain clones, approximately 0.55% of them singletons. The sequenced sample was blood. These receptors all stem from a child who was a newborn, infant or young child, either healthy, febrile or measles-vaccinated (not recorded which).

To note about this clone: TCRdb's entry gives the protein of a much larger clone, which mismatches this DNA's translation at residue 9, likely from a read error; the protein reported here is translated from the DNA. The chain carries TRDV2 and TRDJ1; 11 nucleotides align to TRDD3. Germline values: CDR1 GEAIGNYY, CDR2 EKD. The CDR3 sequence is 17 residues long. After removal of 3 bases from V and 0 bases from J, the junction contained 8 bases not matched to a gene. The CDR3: CACDHGGYGTYTDKLIF. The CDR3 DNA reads TGTGCCTGTGACCATGGGGGATACGGAACGTACACCGATAAACTCATCTTT.

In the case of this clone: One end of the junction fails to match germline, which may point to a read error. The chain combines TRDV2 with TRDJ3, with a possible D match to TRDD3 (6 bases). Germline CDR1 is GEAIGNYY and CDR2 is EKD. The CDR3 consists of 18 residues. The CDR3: CACDLVLGSPWDTRQVFF. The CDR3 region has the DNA TGTGCCTGTGATCTCGTACTGGGTAGCCCCTGGGACACCCGACAGGTGTTTTTC.

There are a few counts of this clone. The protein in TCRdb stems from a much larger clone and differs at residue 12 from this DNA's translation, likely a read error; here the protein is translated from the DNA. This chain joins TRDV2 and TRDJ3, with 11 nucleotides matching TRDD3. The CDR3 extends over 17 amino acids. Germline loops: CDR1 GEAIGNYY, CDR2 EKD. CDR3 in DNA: TGTGCCTGTGACTCTGGGGGATACTCATGGGACGCCCGACAGATGTTTTTC. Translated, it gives CACDSGGYSWDARQMFF.

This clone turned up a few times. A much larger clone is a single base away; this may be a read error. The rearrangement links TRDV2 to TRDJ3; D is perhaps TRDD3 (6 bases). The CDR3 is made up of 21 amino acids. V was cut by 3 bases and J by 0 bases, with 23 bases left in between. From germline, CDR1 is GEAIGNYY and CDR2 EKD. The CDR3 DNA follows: TGTGCCTGTGACCGAGTTTCGAACGGGGATCCGAGCTCCTGGGACACCCGACAGATGTTTTTC. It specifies CACDRVSNGDPSSWDTRQMFF.

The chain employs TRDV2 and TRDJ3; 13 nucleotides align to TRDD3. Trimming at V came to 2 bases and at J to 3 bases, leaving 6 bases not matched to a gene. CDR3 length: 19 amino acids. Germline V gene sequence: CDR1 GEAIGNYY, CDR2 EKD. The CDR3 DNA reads TGTGCCTGTGACATACTGGGGGATACGCTCGTCTGGGACACCCGACAGATGTTTTTC. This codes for CACDILGDTLVWDTRQMFF.

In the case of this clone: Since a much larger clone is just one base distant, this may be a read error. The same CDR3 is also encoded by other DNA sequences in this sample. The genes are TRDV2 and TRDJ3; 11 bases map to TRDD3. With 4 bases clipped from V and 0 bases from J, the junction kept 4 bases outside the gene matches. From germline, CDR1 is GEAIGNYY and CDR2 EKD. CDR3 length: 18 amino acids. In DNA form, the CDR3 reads TGTGCCTGTGATTATACTGGGGGATACTCCTGGGACACCCGACAGATGTTTTTC. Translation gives CACDYTGGYSWDTRQMFF.

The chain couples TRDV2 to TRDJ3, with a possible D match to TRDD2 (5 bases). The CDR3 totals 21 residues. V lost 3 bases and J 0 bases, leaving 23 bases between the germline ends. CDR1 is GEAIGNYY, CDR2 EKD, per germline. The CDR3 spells CACDRVRAEGPSSWDTRQMFF. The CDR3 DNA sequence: TGTGCCTGTGACCGCGTACGTGCTGAGGGTCCTAGCTCCTGGGACACCCGACAGATGTTTTTC.

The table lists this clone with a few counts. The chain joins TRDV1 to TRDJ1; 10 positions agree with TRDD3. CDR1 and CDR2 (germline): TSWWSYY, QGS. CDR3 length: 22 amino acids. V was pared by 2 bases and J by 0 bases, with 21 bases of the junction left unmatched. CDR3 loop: CALGEALARVLGDESYTDKLIF. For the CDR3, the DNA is TGTGCTCTTGGGGAAGCTCTTGCCCGAGTACTGGGGGATGAGTCGTACACCGATAAACTCATCTTT.

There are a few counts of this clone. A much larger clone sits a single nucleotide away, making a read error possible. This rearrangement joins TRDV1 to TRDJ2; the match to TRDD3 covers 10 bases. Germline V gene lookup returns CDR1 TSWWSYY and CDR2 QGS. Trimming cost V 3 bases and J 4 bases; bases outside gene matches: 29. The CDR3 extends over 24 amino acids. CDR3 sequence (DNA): TGTGCTCTTGGGGAGGGCCGACTGTTCCCTAATGGGGGGATACGCGAGTGCGGGACAGCACAACTCTTCTTT. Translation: CALGEGRLFPNGGIRECGTAQLFF.

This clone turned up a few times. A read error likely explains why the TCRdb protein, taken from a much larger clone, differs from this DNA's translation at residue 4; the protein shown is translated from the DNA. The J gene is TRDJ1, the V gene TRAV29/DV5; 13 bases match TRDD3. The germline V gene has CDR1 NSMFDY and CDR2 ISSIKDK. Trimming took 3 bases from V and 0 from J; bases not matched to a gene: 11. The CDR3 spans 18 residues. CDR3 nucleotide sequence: TGTGCAGCAAACGCACTTACTGGGGGATACGAGTACACCGATAAACTCATCTTT. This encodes CAANALTGGYEYTDKLIF.